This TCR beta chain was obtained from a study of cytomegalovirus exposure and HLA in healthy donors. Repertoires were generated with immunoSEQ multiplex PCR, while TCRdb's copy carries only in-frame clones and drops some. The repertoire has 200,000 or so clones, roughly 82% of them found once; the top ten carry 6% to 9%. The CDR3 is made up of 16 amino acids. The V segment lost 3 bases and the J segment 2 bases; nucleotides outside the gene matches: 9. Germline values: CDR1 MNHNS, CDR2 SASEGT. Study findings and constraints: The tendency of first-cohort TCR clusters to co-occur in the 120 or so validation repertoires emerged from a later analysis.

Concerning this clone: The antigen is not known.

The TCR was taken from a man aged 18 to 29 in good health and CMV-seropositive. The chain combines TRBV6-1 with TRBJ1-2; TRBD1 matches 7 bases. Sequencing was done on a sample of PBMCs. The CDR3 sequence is CASSDPGQPENYGYTF. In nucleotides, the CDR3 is TGTGCCAGCAGTGACCCGGGACAGCCGGAGAACTATGGCTACACCTTC.